These 21 T cell receptor beta chains came from one sample sequenced in a study of T cells after yellow fever vaccination. TCRdb re-analysed the 5' RACE reads in MiXCR, keeping a single row per CDR3 protein. Among roughly 50,000 distinct CDR3 sequences listed, 7% to 8.5% were seen once. The sample here was CD8+ T cells sorted from PBMCs, taken around 16 days after the first yellow fever vaccination. The receptors here all came from a young man who received the YFV17D yellow fever vaccine.

This clonotype has at least ten counts. The rearrangement joins TRBV11-1 to TRBJ2-1; 11 bases match TRBD2. The CDR3 sequence is 18 residues long. The V gene end was trimmed by 4 bases and the J gene end by 9 bases; junction bases not matched to a gene: 17. CDR1 SGHAT and CDR2 FQDESV come from the germline V gene (reference sequence). For the CDR3, the DNA is TGTGCCAGCAGCTCCCTAGCGGGGGGTCCTCTCCTCGCCGGTGAGCAGTTCTTC. Residues: CASSSLAGGPLLAGEQFF.

This clonotype appeared many times. This chain connects TRBV5-1 to TRBJ1-4, with a weak D call TRBD1 (5 bases). V shed 0 bases and J shed 8 bases, with 8 bases lying between them. There are 13 residues in the CDR3. Germline V gene sequence: CDR1 SGHRS, CDR2 YFSETQ. The CDR3 here is CASSLVRAEKLFF. The DNA of the CDR3 is TGCGCCAGCAGCTTGGTCAGGGCCGAAAAACTGTTTTTT.

This clonotype showed up many times. The V gene is TRBV3-1, the J gene TRBJ2-7; D may be TRBD1 (6 bases). CDR3 length: 12 amino acids. With 6 bases removed from V and 7 bases from J, the gap between germline ends came to 13 bases. Germline-derived CDR1 and CDR2 are LGHDT and YNNKEL (reference sequence). The CDR3 spells CASREQGLEQYF. DNA of the CDR3: TGTGCCAGCAGAGAACAGGGCTTGGAGCAGTACTTC.

This clonotype has more than one count but fewer than ten. The chain has TRBV6-2 or TRBV6-3 and TRBJ2-7, with D perhaps being TRBD1 or TRBD2 (5 bases each). CDR3 length: 13 amino acids. Trimming removed 6 bases from V and 3 bases from J, with 12 bases in between. From germline, CDR1 is MNHEY and CDR2 SVGEGT. CDR3 loop: CASRPRDRYEQYF. The CDR3 nucleotides read TGTGCCAGCAGACCCCGGGACCGCTACGAGCAGTACTTC.

The J gene is TRBJ1-2, the V gene TRBV19; D remains ambiguous. Germline V gene sequence: CDR1 LNHDA, CDR2 SQIVND (reference sequence). V lost 7 bases to trimming and J lost 6 bases, with 6 bases between them. There are 10 residues in the CDR3. CDR3 sequence reads: CASKADGYTF. The CDR3 nucleotides are TGTGCCAGTAAGGCGGATGGCTACACCTTC.

This clonotype was seen ten or more times. The chain has TRBV5-1 and TRBJ2-7; 9 nucleotides align to TRBD2. The CDR3 runs to 15 residues. From germline, CDR1 is SGHRS and CDR2 YFSETQ. Trimming removed 5 bases from V and 0 bases from J; junction bases left unmatched: 6. CDR3 residues: CASRDGGGDSYEQYF. In DNA, the CDR3 is TGCGCCAGCAGGGACGGCGGGGGGGACTCCTACGAGCAGTACTTC.

In this sample, this clonotype turned up many times. The V gene is TRBV7-6, the J gene TRBJ1-5; D is uncertain. V lost 5 bases, J lost 9 bases, and 17 bases lay in between. CDR3 size: 14 residues. Germline lookup yields CDR1 SGHVS and CDR2 FNYEAQ. The CDR3 sequence is CASSPGFNRGPQHF. In nucleotides, the CDR3 is TGTGCCAGCAGCCCCGGGTTTAATCGTGGGCCCCAGCATTTT.

This clonotype was seen repeatedly, ten times or more. The chain employs TRBV6-5 and TRBJ2-5; 8 nucleotides align to TRBD1. J was trimmed by 3 bases and V by 2 bases; bases with no gene match: 2. The CDR3 is 14 amino acids. Germline assignment: CDR1 MNHEY and CDR2 SVGAGI. In nucleotides, the CDR3 is TGTGCCAGCAGTTACGAGACAGGGGAAGAGACCCAGTACTTC. It codes for CASSYETGEETQYF.

This clonotype was detected ten times or more. J is TRBJ1-1 and V is TRBV4-3, with D unclear. Trimming took off 3 bases at V and 4 bases at J, with 15 bases between the two ends. The CDR3 sequence is 15 residues long. Germline loops: CDR1 LGHNA, CDR2 YSLEER. The CDR3 reads CASSQVRVFSTEAFF. Written as DNA, the CDR3 is TGCGCCAGCAGCCAGGTCCGAGTTTTCAGCACTGAAGCTTTCTTT.

The CDR3 coding sequence is TGTGCCAGCAGCCCCCCTGGGGTGAGCTCCTACGAGCAGTACTTC. The encoded protein is CASSPPGVSSYEQYF. The chain recombines TRBV7-9 with TRBJ2-7; no definite D call. CDR1 SEHNR and CDR2 FQNEAQ come from the germline V gene (reference sequence). The CDR3 spans 15 residues. The V end was cut by 5 bases, the J end by 0 bases, with 14 bases between.

The sample holds many counts of this clonotype. The genes are TRBV5-1 and TRBJ2-6; tentatively, D is TRBD1 or TRBD2 (5 bases each). CDR3 length: 19 residues. V lost 4 bases to trimming and J lost 0 bases, with 20 bases between them. The germline gives CDR1 SGHRS, CDR2 YFSETQ. CDR3 protein: CASSTRGPSRNSGANVLTF. CDR3 nucleotides: TGCGCCAGCAGCACACGGGGACCCTCGAGGAACTCTGGGGCCAACGTCCTGACTTTC.

This chain uses TRBV5-4 with TRBJ2-3; D remains unclear. This CDR3 comprises 18 residues. Trimming took 0 bases from V and 0 from J, leaving 17 bases between them. Germline V gene data show CDR1 as SGHNT and CDR2 as YYREEE (reference sequence). The CDR3 DNA sequence: TGTGCCAGCAGCTTGGAGCCCGAGGATTACCTTAGCACAGATACGCAGTATTTT. This codes for CASSLEPEDYLSTDTQYF.

This clonotype occurred many times. The chain links TRBV28 to TRBJ2-1; D uncertain. Germline CDR1 is MDHEN and CDR2 is SYDVKM. The CDR3 contains 13 residues. The V end was cut by 5 bases, the J end by 6 bases, with 11 bases between. Here the CDR3 DNA reads TGTGCCAGCAGTGTAACGATTAGCAATGAGCAGTTCTTC. Its protein is CASSVTISNEQFF.

This clonotype was counted ten times or more. This sequence joins TRBV29-1 and TRBJ2-2; 9 bases match TRBD1. CDR1 is SQVTM, CDR2 ANQGSEA, per germline. The CDR3 contains 13 residues. Trimming removed 7 bases from V and 5 bases from J; junction bases left unmatched: 5. The CDR3 region is CSATGGETGELFF. CDR3 DNA: TGCAGCGCGACAGGGGGAGAGACCGGGGAGCTGTTTTTT.

This clonotype was counted ten times or more. The rearrangement links TRBV12-5 to TRBJ2-1; D remains unclear. Germline-derived CDR1 and CDR2 are LGHNT and FRNRAP. The CDR3 loop spans 13 amino acids. V lost 1 base and J lost 7, with 8 bases in between. The CDR3 reads CASGLGKGNEQFF. Written as DNA, the CDR3 is TGTGCTAGTGGTTTGGGCAAAGGGAATGAGCAGTTCTTC.

This clonotype was counted at least ten times. V is TRBV5-1 and J is TRBJ1-2; 10 bases align to TRBD1. The germline CDR1 and CDR2 sequences are SGHRS and YFSETQ. The CDR3 loop spans 13 amino acids. V trimming: 5 bases; J trimming: 8 bases; junction bases outside the gene matches: 6. CDR3 bases: TGCGCCAGCAGTTGGGGGACAGGGGAAGGCTACACCTTC. Translated, it gives CASSWGTGEGYTF.

This clonotype came up many times. The chain has TRBV20-1 and TRBJ2-7; 10 bases align to TRBD1. The CDR3 runs to 14 residues. The ends lost 1 base at V and 6 bases at J; junction bases unmatched: 6. Germline V gene lookup returns CDR1 DFQATT and CDR2 SNEGSKA (reference sequence). CDR3 DNA: TGCAGTGCTAGAGTTCGGGACAGGGGTTCCGAGCAGTACTTC. Translating gives CSARVRDRGSEQYF.

This clonotype has a count of ten or more. The V call is TRBV7-9, the J call TRBJ2-5; the match to TRBD2 covers 7 bases. This CDR3 has 15 amino acids. V shed 4 bases and J 5 bases; nucleotides not matched to a gene: 10. Germline CDR1 SEHNR, CDR2 FQNEAQ (reference sequence). The CDR3 loop is CASSSAGFSRETQYF. CDR3 DNA sequence: TGTGCCAGCAGCTCAGCGGGGTTTAGTCGGGAGACCCAGTACTTC.

This clonotype was observed many times. The chain uses TRBV7-6 and TRBJ2-7, with D possibly being TRBD1 (6 bases). Between the trimmed V and J ends, which lost 4 bases and 0 bases, there was a span of 10 bases. Looked up from germline, CDR1 is SGHVS and CDR2 is FNYEAQ. CDR3 length: 14 residues. The CDR3 bases are TGTGCCAGCAGCTCCCGGGACACCTCCTACGAGCAGTACTTC. The encoded protein is CASSSRDTSYEQYF.

This clonotype was recorded at least ten times. J is TRBJ2-1 and V is TRBV12-5; 8 nucleotides agree with TRBD1. Germline V gene lookup returns CDR1 LGHNT and CDR2 FRNRAP. CDR3 length: 16 amino acids. V dropped 5 bases and J dropped 0; count of bases not matched to a gene: 6. Written as DNA, the CDR3 is TGTGCTAGTGGTCTTGGGACAGGTTTCTCCTACAATGAGCAGTTCTTC. Amino acid sequence: CASGLGTGFSYNEQFF.

The V gene is TRBV12-1, the J gene TRBJ2-1; the table's D call, TRBD1, was not checked against the DNA. TRBV12-1 is tagged as a pseudogene. This CDR3 region has 14 residues. CDR3 DNA: TGTGCCAGCAGCCCAAATCGGGCCCCTGGTAAGGAGTTCTTC. It encodes CASSPNRAPGKEFF.